Listed below are T cell receptor beta chains from one sample, sequenced in a study of HIV-infected children after antiretroviral therapy interruption. TCRdb independently ran MiXCR on the 3' RACE reads; one entry per CDR3 protein. Here the sample spans more than 40,000 distinct CDR3 sequences, 3.5% to 5% being singletons. The sample was CD45RA+ CD4+ T cells from PBMCs, pooled from several time points, taken from a donor given antiretroviral therapy, either interrupted or continuous. The receptors were gathered from a pool of human donors with HIV. Each CDR3 is given with its conserved first and last residue. The D gene is left open where the match is weak. Size values are once, few and many counts, or a class for expanded clones, and some rows have none.

clone size: .; D gene: .; V gene: TRBV19; J gene: TRBJ1-5; CDR3 DNA: TGTGCCAGTAGCACTACGGGACATGTACGTCAGCCCCAGCATTTT; CDR3 protein: CASSTTGHVRQPQHF
clone size: many; D gene: TRBD2; V gene: TRBV5-1; J gene: TRBJ2-3; CDR3 DNA: TGCGCCAGCAGCTTCCAAGCGGGGGCCCGAGATACGCAGTATTTT; CDR3 protein: CASSFQAGARDTQYF
clone size: many; D gene: TRBD1; V gene: TRBV6-1; J gene: TRBJ2-1; CDR3 DNA: TGTGCCAGCAGTGAACGCGCAGGGGGCAATGAGCAGTTCTTC; CDR3 protein: CASSERAGGNEQFF
clone size: many; D gene: TRBD1; V gene: TRBV9; J gene: TRBJ1-2; CDR3 DNA: TGTGCCAGCAGCGAACTAGGGGGACAGGGGATTTCAGGCTACACCTTC; CDR3 protein: CASSELGGQGISGYTF
clone size: many; D gene: TRBD1; V gene: TRBV30; J gene: TRBJ2-2; CDR3 DNA: TGTGCCTGGCATAGGGGGCCCGGGGAGCTGTTTTTT; CDR3 protein: CAWHRGPGELFF
clone size: many; D gene: TRBD1; V gene: TRBV19; J gene: TRBJ2-1; CDR3 DNA: TGTGCCAGTAGTGTGGGGACAGTGGGTGAGCAGTTCTTC; CDR3 protein: CASSVGTVGEQFF
clone size: .; D gene: TRBD1; V gene: TRBV5-1; J gene: TRBJ2-7; CDR3 DNA: TGCGCCAGCAGCTTGGGTCCAATCGGGACAGGCACTGTCTACGAGCAGTACTTC; CDR3 protein: CASSLGPIGTGTVYEQYF
clone size: many; D gene: TRBD2; V gene: TRBV2; J gene: TRBJ2-3; CDR3 DNA: TGTGCCAGCAGATGGACTAGCGGGGGGGCCACAGATACGCAGTATTTT; CDR3 protein: CASRWTSGGATDTQYF
clone size: .; D gene: .; V gene: TRBV7-2; J gene: TRBJ1-6; CDR3 DNA: TGTGCCAGCAGCTTAGCGGGAGCGGGGATCAATTCACCCCTCCACTTT; CDR3 protein: CASSLAGAGINSPLHF
clone size: many; D gene: TRBD1; V gene: TRBV20-1; J gene: TRBJ2-1; CDR3 DNA: TGCAGTGTCCACACCGGGACAGGGAAGGACAATGAGCAGTTCTTC; CDR3 protein: CSVHTGTGKDNEQFF
clone size: many; D gene: TRBD2; V gene: TRBV3-1; J gene: TRBJ2-4; CDR3 DNA: TGTGCCAGCACCCGTTCTGGGGGGGAAAATATTCAGTACTTC; CDR3 protein: CASTRSGGENIQYF
clone size: .; D gene: .; V gene: TRBV5-1; J gene: TRBJ2-2; CDR3 DNA: TGCGCCAGCAGCCCGCGGAGAGGTTCCAACACCGGGGAGCTGTTTTTT; CDR3 protein: CASSPRRGSNTGELFF
clone size: many; D gene: TRBD2; V gene: TRBV19; J gene: TRBJ2-5; CDR3 DNA: TGTGCCAGTACCCCGACTAGCGGGGGGGCCAGAGAGACCCAGTACTTC; CDR3 protein: CASTPTSGGARETQYF
clone size: many; D gene: .; V gene: TRBV7-3; J gene: TRBJ1-1; CDR3 DNA: TGTGCCAGCAGCTTAGAGTCGACCTCTGAAGCTTTCTTT; CDR3 protein: CASSLESTSEAFF
clone size: many; D gene: .; V gene: TRBV9; J gene: TRBJ2-7; CDR3 DNA: TGTGCCAGCAGCGTAGAGGGCAGCTTCTACGAGCAGTACTTC; CDR3 protein: CASSVEGSFYEQYF
clone size: many; D gene: .; V gene: TRBV5-1; J gene: TRBJ2-7; CDR3 DNA: TGCGCCAGCAGCTTGGAAGTCAGCTCCTACGAGCAGTACTTC; CDR3 protein: CASSLEVSSYEQYF
clone size: many; D gene: TRBD2; V gene: TRBV5-1; J gene: TRBJ2-7; CDR3 DNA: TGCGCCAGCAGCGGACTAGCGGGGGCCTCCTACGAGCAGTACTTC; CDR3 protein: CASSGLAGASYEQYF
clone size: many; D gene: .; V gene: TRBV18; J gene: TRBJ2-3; CDR3 DNA: TGTGCCAGCTCACCACCAGGGCGGCGGTTCACAGATACGCAGTATTTT; CDR3 protein: CASSPPGRRFTDTQYF
clone size: many; D gene: .; V gene: TRBV28; J gene: TRBJ1-2; CDR3 DNA: TGTGCCACCGAGGTGATAAACTATGGCTACACCTTC; CDR3 protein: CATEVINYGYTF
clone size: many; D gene: TRBD2; V gene: TRBV6-5; J gene: TRBJ2-1; CDR3 DNA: TGTGCCAGCAATGGTGCGGGGGGTGAGCAGTTCTTC; CDR3 protein: CASNGAGGEQFF
clone size: few; D gene: .; V gene: TRBV28; J gene: TRBJ2-3; CDR3 DNA: TGTGCCAGCAGTTCTTACGGAAGGAAAGATACGCAGTATTTT; CDR3 protein: CASSSYGRKDTQYF
clone size: .; D gene: .; V gene: TRBV9; J gene: TRBJ1-5; CDR3 DNA: TGTGCCAGCAGCGTAGCTACGGATCAGCCCCAGCATTTT; CDR3 protein: CASSVATDQPQHF
clone size: .; D gene: .; V gene: TRBV5-1; J gene: TRBJ1-1; CDR3 DNA: TGCGCCAGCAGCTCAGAAATGAACACTGAAGCTTTCTTT; CDR3 protein: CASSSEMNTEAFF
clone size: many; D gene: .; V gene: TRBV12-3/TRBV12-4; J gene: TRBJ1-1; CDR3 DNA: TGTGCCAGCCGCGGACAAAGGAACACTGAAGCTTTCTTT; CDR3 protein: CASRGQRNTEAFF
clone size: many; D gene: .; V gene: TRBV5-1; J gene: TRBJ2-4; CDR3 DNA: TGCGCCAGCAGCTTTGGGGATCACAAAAACATTCAGTACTTC; CDR3 protein: CASSFGDHKNIQYF
clone size: .; D gene: .; V gene: TRBV19; J gene: TRBJ2-7; CDR3 DNA: TGTGCCAGTAGTCACGCTCAGACAGTCCACGAGCAGTACTTC; CDR3 protein: CASSHAQTVHEQYF
clone size: many; D gene: .; V gene: TRBV28; J gene: TRBJ2-7; CDR3 DNA: TGTGCCAGCGCCTCCCCGGACAGGGACTATTACGAGCAGTACTTC; CDR3 protein: CASASPDRDYYEQYF
clone size: .; D gene: TRBD1; V gene: TRBV19; J gene: TRBJ2-7; CDR3 DNA: TGTGCCAGTAGCCCCCTTCCGGGACAGGGGGCCTTACACTCCTACGAGCAGTACTTC; CDR3 protein: CASSPLPGQGALHSYEQYF
clone size: .; D gene: .; V gene: TRBV7-2; J gene: TRBJ2-2; CDR3 DNA: TGTGCCAGCAGCTTCCAGGGCCCCCTAACCAACACCGGGGAGCTGTTTTTT; CDR3 protein: CASSFQGPLTNTGELFF
clone size: many; D gene: .; V gene: TRBV28; J gene: TRBJ2-1; CDR3 DNA: TGTGCCAGCAGTCCAGGCACCAGAGATGAGCAGTTCTTC; CDR3 protein: CASSPGTRDEQFF
clone size: many; D gene: TRBD2; V gene: TRBV14; J gene: TRBJ2-3; CDR3 DNA: TGTGCCAGCAGCCCCTCTTGGGGGGGGGATACGCAGTATTTT; CDR3 protein: CASSPSWGGDTQYF
clone size: many; D gene: TRBD2; V gene: TRBV20-1; J gene: TRBJ2-3; CDR3 DNA: TGCAGTGCTATCAATGTAGCGGGGGGAAACACAGATACGCAGTATTTT; CDR3 protein: CSAINVAGGNTDTQYF
clone size: .; D gene: .; V gene: TRBV7-9; J gene: TRBJ2-3; CDR3 DNA: TGTGCCAGCAGTTCCTGGGGAGATACGCAGTATTTT; CDR3 protein: CASSSWGDTQYF
clone size: many; D gene: .; V gene: TRBV19; J gene: TRBJ1-2; CDR3 DNA: TGTGCCAGTAGTATCGGGCATACTAACTATGGCTACACCTTC; CDR3 protein: CASSIGHTNYGYTF